This T cell receptor beta chain was profiled in a study of blood T cell repertoires in COVID-19. Overall study: Sources were T cells, B-cell-depleted T cells, or PBMCs; the material itself was cDNA or gDNA.

With V trimmed by 4 bases and J by 4 bases, 9 bases remained unmatched. CDR3 length equals 15 residues. CDR1 and CDR2 from the germline V gene are SGHRS and YFSETQ. Sequencing used immunoSEQ multiplex PCR; TCRdb keeps in-frame clones, though not all of them. The sample has around 110,000 clones, 80% to 85% seen once. This clone was counted once. The sample comprised peripheral blood. The chain links TRBV5-1 to TRBJ2-7; 9 bases map to TRBD1. The receptor was derived from a human donor in a cohort sampled during active COVID-19. CDR3 amino acids: CASSAGGQGLYEQYF. The CDR3, as DNA: TGCGCCAGCAGCGCAGGGGGACAGGGTTTGTACGAGCAGTACTTC.